A selection of T cell receptor beta chains follows, all from one sample in a study of cytomegalovirus exposure and HLA in healthy donors. Clones were sequenced by immunoSEQ multiplex PCR, and TCRdb holds only the in-frame ones, with some missing. The sample consists of 85,000 to 95,000 clones, 96% of them appearing once. Sequenced material: PBMCs. The receptors come from a man between 18 and 29 years old in good health and CMV-seronegative. CDR3s include the opening cysteine and the closing phenylalanine or tryptophan. Each record gives: V gene, clone size, D gene, J gene, CDR3 DNA, CDR3 protein. A D gene is named only where the DNA matches it firmly. Where a row states a size, it is once, few, many or the class of an expanded clone; other rows omit it.

TRBV6-5	NA	NA	TRBJ1-3	TGTGCCAGCAGCGGGGGGGTCTCTGGCACCATATATTTT	CASSGGVSGTIYF
TRBV7-6	NA	NA	TRBJ2-7	TGTGCCAGCAGCTTAGACCAGGGGTCCTACGAGCAGTACTTC	CASSLDQGSYEQYF
TRBV11-2	NA	NA	TRBJ2-5	TGTGCCAGCAGCTACGCGGATTCAGAGACCCAGTACTTC	CASSYADSETQYF
TRBV11-2	NA	NA	TRBJ2-2	TGTGCCAGCAGCTTCAGCAGGGACACCGGGGAGCTGTTTTTT	CASSFSRDTGELFF
TRBV19	NA	TRBD1	TRBJ1-2	TGTGCCAGTAACCTCTACCTCAACCGGGACAGATACTATGGCTACACCTTC	CASNLYLNRDRYYGYTF
TRBV28	NA	TRBD2	TRBJ2-1	TGTGCCAGCTCCCGGACCGGGGGGAGCTCCTACAATGAGCAGTTCTTC	CASSRTGGSSYNEQFF
TRBV5-6	NA	NA	TRBJ1-5	TGTGCCAGCAGCTTGGGGTCAGGGAATCAGCCCCAGCATTTT	CASSLGSGNQPQHF
TRBV7-2	NA	TRBD2	TRBJ2-5	TGTGCCAGCAGCTTACAGGAGGGGAGGGAAGAGACCCAGTACTTC	CASSLQEGREETQYF
TRBV11-3	NA	NA	TRBJ2-7	TGTGCCAGCAGCTGGTTTCGGGGTAAGAACTCCTACGAGCAGTACTTC	CASSWFRGKNSYEQYF
TRBV25-1	NA	NA	TRBJ1-1	TGTGCCAGCAGTTTTAGGGGGTCAAAGATCACTGAAGCTTTCTTT	CASSFRGSKITEAFF
TRBV5-1	NA	NA	TRBJ1-5	TGCGCCAGCAGAAACGACACCTCGAAGCCCCAGCATTTT	CASRNDTSKPQHF
TRBV5-4	NA	NA	TRBJ2-1	TGTGCCAGCAGCCCCCCCGGGTTACGGTACAATGAGCAGTTCTTC	CASSPPGLRYNEQFF
TRBV6-5	NA	TRBD1	TRBJ1-2	TGTGCCAGCAGTTACTCAGGGGGCGTAGGTGGCTACACCTTC	CASSYSGGVGGYTF
TRBV5-1	NA	NA	TRBJ2-7	TGCGCCAGCAGCTTGGCCATGGAGAGGGAGAAGCAGTACTTC	CASSLAMEREKQYF
TRBV7-9	NA	TRBD1	TRBJ2-1	TGTGCCAGCAGCTTAGTACAGGGGGTCTCCTACAATGAGCAGTTCTTC	CASSLVQGVSYNEQFF
TRBV28	NA	NA	TRBJ2-7	TGTGCCAGCAGCTTAAGGCGCGCGGGACAGACTGTCTTC	CASSLRRAGQTVF
TRBV7-8	NA	TRBD1	TRBJ1-2	TGTGCCAGCAGCGTAGGGACAGGGAGTAACTATGGCTACACCTTC	CASSVGTGSNYGYTF
TRBV15	few	TRBD2	TRBJ2-1	TGTGCCACCAGCAGAGGTGGGACTAGCGGGAGTATCGCCTACAATGAGCAGTTCTTC	CATSRGGTSGSIAYNEQFF
TRBV2	NA	NA	TRBJ2-7	TGTGCCAGCATGGGGGGGCGCGAGCAGTACTTC	CASMGGREQYF
TRBV2	NA	NA	TRBJ2-1	TGTGCCAGCAACACTCGGACTCCCGACAATGAGCAGTTCTTC	CASNTRTPDNEQFF
TRBV6-1	NA	TRBD1	TRBJ2-7	TGTGCCAGCAGCGCATGGGGACAGAGGGCCTACGAGCAGTACTTC	CASSAWGQRAYEQYF
TRBV28	NA	NA	TRBJ2-1	TGTGCCAGCAGTCAGCGTAAGCGGACCCCCTACAATGAGCAGTTCTTC	CASSQRKRTPYNEQFF
TRBV29-1	NA	NA	TRBJ1-1	TGCAGCGTTGACTGGAACACTGAAGCTTTCTTT	CSVDWNTEAFF
TRBV18	NA	TRBD1	TRBJ2-2	TGTGCCAGCTCACCAGCCCCGGGACAGGGTGTTACCGGGGAGCTGTTTTTT	CASSPAPGQGVTGELFF
TRBV6-6	NA	NA	TRBJ1-2	TGTGCCAGCAGTTACTCCGGGGGACGGCAGAACTATGGCTACACCTTC	CASSYSGGRQNYGYTF
TRBV27	once	NA	TRBJ2-2	TGTGCCAGCAGTTTATCGGGGGCTCTCACCGGGGAGCTGTTTTTT	CASSLSGALTGELFF
TRBV18	NA	NA	TRBJ1-3	TGTGCCAGCTCACCACCCAACTCTGGAAACACCATATATTTT	CASSPPNSGNTIYF
TRBV7-9	NA	NA	TRBJ2-1	TGTGCCAGCAGCTCAAAGGAGCGCAGGGTTGATGAGCAGTTCTTC	CASSSKERRVDEQFF
TRBV28	NA	TRBD1	TRBJ2-7	TGTGCCAGCAATAAACTTAGGGGGCTATCGTACGAGCAGTACTTC	CASNKLRGLSYEQYF
TRBV30	NA	NA	TRBJ2-1	TGTGCCTGGAGTGGAGGCTACAATGAGCAGTTCTTC	CAWSGGYNEQFF